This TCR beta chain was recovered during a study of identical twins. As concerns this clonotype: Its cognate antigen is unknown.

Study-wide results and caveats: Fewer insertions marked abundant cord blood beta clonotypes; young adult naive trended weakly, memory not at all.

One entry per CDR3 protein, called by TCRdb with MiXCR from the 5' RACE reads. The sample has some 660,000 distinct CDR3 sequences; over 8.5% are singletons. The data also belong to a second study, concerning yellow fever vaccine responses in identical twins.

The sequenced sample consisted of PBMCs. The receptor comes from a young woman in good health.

The CDR3 loop is CATSATDRETGELFF. CDR3 in DNA: TGTGCCACCAGTGCTACGGACAGAGAGACCGGGGAGCTGTTTTTT. The chain has TRBV24-1 and TRBJ2-2; D is perhaps TRBD1 (6 bases). Germline V gives CDR1 KGHDR, CDR2 SFDVKD. The CDR3 runs to 15 residues. Trimming cost V 5 bases and J 5 bases, with 14 bases left between them.